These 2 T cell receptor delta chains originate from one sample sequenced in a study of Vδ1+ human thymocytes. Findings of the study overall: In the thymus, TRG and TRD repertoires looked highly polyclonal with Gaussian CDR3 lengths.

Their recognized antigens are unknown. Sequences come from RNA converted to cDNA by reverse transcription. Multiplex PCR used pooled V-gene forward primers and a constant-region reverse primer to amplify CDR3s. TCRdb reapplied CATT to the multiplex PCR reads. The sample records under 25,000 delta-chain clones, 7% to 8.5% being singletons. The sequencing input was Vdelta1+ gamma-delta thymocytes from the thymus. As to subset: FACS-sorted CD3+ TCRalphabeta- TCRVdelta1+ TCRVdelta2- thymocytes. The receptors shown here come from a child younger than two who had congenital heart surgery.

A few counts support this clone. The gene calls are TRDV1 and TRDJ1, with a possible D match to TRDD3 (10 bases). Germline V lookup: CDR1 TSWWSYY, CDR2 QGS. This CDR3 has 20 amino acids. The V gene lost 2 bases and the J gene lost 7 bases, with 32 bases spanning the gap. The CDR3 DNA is TGTGCTCTTGGGGAAGGCCTTCCTACCTACTGGGGGATCAAGCAAGGTAAACTCATCTTT. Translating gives CALGEGLPTYWGIKQGKLIF.

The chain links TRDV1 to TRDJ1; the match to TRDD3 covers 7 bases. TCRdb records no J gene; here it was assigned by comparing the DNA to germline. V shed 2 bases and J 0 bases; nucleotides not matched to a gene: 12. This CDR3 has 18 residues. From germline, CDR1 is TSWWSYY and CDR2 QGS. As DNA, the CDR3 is TGTGCTCTTGGGGAATCATACTACCTGGGGGCCCACACCGATAAACTCATCTTT. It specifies CALGESYYLGAHTDKLIF.